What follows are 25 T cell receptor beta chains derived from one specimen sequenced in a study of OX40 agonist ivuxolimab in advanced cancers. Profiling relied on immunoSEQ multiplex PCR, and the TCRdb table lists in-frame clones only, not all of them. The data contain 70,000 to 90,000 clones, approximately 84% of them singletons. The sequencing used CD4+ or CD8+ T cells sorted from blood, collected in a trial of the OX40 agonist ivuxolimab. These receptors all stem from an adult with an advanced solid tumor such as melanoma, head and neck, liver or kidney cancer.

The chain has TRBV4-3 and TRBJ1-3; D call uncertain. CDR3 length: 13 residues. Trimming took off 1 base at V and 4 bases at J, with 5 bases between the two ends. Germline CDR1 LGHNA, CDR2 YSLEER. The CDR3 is CASSQGGGNTIYF. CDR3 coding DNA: TGCGCCAGCAGCCAAGGCGGGGGAAACACCATATATTTT.

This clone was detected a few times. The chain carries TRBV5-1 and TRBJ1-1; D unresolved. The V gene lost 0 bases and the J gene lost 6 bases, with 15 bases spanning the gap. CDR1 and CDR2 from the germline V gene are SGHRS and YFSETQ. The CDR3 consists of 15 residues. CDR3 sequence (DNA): TGCGCCAGCAGCTTGGACCGGGTGGTTACGGCTGAAGCTTTCTTT. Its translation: CASSLDRVVTAEAFF.

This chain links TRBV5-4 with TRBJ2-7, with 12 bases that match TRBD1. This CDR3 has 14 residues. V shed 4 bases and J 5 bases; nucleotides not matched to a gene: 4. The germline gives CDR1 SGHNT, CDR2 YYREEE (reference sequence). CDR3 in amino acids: CASSQGTGGDEQYF. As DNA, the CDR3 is TGTGCCAGCAGCCAGGGGACAGGGGGCGACGAGCAGTACTTC.

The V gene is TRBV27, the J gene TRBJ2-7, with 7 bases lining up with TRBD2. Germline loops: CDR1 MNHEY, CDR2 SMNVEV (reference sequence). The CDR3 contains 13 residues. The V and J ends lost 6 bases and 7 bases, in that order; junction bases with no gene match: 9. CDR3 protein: CASRTHGGWEQYF. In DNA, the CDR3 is TGTGCCAGCAGGACCCACGGGGGGTGGGAGCAGTACTTC.

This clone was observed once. CDR3 nucleotides: TGTGCCAGCAGCTTAATTATTTCACCCCTCCACTTT. Encoded protein: CASSLIISPLHF. The chain joins TRBV11-2 to TRBJ1-6; D unclear. The CDR3 has 12 amino acids. Germline CDR1 SGHAT, CDR2 FQNNGV. V was pared by 2 bases and J by 9 bases, with 5 bases between. Looking up the rest from reference TRBV11-2 and TRBJ1-6 gives the full variable domain: EAGVAQSPRYKIIEKRQSVAFWCNPISGHATLYWYQQILGQGPKLLIQFQNNGVVDDSQLPKDRFSAERLKGVDSTLKIQPAKLEDSAVYLCASSLIISPLHFGNGTRLTVT.

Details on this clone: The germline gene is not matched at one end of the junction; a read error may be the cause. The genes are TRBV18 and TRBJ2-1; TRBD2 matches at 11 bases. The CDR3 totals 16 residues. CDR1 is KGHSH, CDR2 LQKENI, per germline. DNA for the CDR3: TGTACCAGCTCACCCATGTTAGCGGGAGGGCACAATGAGCAGTTCTTC. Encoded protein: CTSSPMLAGGHNEQFF.

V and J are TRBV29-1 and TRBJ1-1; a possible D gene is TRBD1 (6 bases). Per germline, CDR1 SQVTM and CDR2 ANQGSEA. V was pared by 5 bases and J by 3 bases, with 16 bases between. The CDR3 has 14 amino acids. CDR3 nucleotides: TGCAGCGTTTCCCAGGGGCGGATTCACACTGAAGCTTTCTTT. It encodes CSVSQGRIHTEAFF.

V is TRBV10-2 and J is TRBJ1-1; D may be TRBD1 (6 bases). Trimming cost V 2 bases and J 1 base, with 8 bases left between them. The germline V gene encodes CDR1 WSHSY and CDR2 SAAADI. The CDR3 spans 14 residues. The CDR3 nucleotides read TGCGCCAGCAGTGAGAAGACAGGGAACACTGAAGCTTTCTTT. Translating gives CASSEKTGNTEAFF.

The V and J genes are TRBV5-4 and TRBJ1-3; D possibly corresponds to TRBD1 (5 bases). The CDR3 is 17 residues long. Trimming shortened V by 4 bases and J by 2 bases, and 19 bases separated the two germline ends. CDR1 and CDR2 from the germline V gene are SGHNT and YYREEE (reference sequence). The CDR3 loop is CASSGPGRLGTGNTIYF. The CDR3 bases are TGTGCCAGCAGCGGTCCGGGACGCCTAGGAACTGGAAACACCATATATTTT. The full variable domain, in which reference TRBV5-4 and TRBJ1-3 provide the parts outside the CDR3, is ETGVTQSPTHLIKTRGQQVTLRCSSQSGHNTVSWYQQALGQGPQFIFQYYREEENGRGNFPPRFSGLQFPNYSSELNVNALELDDSALYLCASSGPGRLGTGNTIYFGEGSWLTVV.

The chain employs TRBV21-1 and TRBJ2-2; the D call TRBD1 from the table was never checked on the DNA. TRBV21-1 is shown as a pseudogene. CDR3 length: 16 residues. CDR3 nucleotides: TGTGCCAGCAGCTCGCGGTTTAACAGGGGAGGCGGGGAGCTGTTTTTT. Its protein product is CASSSRFNRGGGELFF.

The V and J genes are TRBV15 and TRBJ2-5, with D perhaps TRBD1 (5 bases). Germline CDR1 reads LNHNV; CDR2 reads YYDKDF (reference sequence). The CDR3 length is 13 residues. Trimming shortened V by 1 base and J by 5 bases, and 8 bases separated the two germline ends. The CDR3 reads CATSRGGLETQYF. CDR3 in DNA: TGTGCCACCAGCAGAGGGGGCTTGGAGACCCAGTACTTC.

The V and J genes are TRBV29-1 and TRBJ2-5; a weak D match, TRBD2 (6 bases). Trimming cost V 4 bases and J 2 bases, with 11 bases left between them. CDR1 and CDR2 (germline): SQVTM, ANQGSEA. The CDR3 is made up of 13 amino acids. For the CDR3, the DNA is TGCAGCGTTGGTGGGGCGGGGCAAGAGACCCAGTACTTC. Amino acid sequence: CSVGGAGQETQYF.

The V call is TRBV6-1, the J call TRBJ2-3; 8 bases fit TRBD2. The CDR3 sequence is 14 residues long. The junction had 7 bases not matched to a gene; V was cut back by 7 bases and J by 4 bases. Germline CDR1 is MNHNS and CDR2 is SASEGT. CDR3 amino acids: CASKRESRSDTQYF. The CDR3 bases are TGTGCCAGCAAGCGGGAGAGTAGATCAGATACGCAGTATTTT.

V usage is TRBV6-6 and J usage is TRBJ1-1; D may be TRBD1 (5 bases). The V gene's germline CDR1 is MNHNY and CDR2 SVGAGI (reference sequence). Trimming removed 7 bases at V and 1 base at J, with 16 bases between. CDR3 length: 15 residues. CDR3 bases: TGTGCCAGCACCTCTCTGGGCAGGGCGAACACTGAAGCTTTCTTT. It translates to CASTSLGRANTEAFF.

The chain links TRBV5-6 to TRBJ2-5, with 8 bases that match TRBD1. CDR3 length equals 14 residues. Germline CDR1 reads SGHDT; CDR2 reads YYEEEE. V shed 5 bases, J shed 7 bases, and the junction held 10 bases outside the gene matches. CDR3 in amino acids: CASRFGQGIATQYF. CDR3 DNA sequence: TGTGCCAGCAGGTTCGGACAGGGAATAGCGACCCAGTACTTC.

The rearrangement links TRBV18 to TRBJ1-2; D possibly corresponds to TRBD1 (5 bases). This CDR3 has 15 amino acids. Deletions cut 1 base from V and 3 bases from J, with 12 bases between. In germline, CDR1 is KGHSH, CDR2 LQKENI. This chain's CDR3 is CASSPRGDNDYGYTF. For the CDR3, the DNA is TGTGCCAGCTCACCACGGGGGGATAATGACTATGGCTACACCTTC.

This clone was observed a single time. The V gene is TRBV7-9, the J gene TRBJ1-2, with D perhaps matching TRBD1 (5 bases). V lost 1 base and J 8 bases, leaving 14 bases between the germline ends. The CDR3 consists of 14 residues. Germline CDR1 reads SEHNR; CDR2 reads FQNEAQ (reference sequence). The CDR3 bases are TGTGCCAGCAGCTTAGGGGGGAATAACCGCGGCTACACCTTC. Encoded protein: CASSLGGNNRGYTF.

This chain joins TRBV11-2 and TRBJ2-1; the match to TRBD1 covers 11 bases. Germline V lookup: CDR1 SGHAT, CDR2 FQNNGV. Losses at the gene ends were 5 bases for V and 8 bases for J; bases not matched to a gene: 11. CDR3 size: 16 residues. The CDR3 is CASSLSGGQGAHEQFF. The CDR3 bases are TGTGCCAGCAGCCTCTCCGGAGGACAGGGGGCTCATGAGCAGTTCTTC.

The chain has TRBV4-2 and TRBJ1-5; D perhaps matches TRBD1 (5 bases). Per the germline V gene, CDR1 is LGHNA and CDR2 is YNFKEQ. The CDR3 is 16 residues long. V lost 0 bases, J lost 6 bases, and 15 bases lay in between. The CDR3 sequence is CASSQDPDSSGQPQHF. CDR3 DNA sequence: TGTGCCAGCAGCCAAGATCCAGACAGTTCAGGTCAGCCCCAGCATTTT.

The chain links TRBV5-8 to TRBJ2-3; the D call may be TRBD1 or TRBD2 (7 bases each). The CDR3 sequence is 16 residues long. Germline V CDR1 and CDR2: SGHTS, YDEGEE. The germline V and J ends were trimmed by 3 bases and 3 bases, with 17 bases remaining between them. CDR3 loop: CASSSGRGPGTDTQYF. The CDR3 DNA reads TGTGCCAGCAGCTCGGGGAGGGGGCCTGGAACAGATACGCAGTATTTT.

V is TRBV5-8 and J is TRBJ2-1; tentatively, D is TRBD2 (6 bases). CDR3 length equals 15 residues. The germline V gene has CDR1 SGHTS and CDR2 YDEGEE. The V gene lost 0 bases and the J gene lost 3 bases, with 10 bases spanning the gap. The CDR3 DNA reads TGTGCCAGCAGCTTGGAATTGGGGGGCTACAATGAGCAGTTCTTC. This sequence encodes CASSLELGGYNEQFF.

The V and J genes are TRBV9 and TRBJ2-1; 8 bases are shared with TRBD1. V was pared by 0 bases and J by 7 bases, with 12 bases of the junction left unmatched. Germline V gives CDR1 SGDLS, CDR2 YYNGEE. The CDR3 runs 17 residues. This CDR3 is CASSVAGRTGFGNEQFF. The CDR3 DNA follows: TGTGCCAGCAGCGTAGCTGGACGGACAGGGTTTGGGAATGAGCAGTTCTTC.

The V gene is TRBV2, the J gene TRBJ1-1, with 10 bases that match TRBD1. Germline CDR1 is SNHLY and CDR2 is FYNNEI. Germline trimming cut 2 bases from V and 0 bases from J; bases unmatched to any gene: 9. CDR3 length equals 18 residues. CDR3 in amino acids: CASSEFGTGQGMNTEAFF. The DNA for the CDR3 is TGTGCCAGCAGTGAATTTGGAACGGGACAGGGGATGAACACTGAAGCTTTCTTT.

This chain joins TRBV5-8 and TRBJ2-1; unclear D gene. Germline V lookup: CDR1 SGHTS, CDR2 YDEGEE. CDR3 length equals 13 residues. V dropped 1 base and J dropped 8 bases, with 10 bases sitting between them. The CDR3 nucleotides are TGTGCCAGCAGCTTGTCAGGAGCCGATGAGCAGTTCTTC. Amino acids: CASSLSGADEQFF. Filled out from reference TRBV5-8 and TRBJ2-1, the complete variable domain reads EAGVTQSPTHLIKTRGQQATLRCSPISGHTSVYWYQQALGLGLQFLLWYDEGEERNRGNFPPRFSGRQFPNYSSELNVNALELEDSALYLCASSLSGADEQFFGPGTRLTVL.

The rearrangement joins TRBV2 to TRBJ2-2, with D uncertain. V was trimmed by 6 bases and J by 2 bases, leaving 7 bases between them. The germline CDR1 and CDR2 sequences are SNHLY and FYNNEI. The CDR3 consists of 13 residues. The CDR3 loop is CASRAQNTGELFF. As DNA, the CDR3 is TGTGCCAGCAGGGCCCAAAACACCGGGGAGCTGTTTTTT.